The sequence of this TCR beta chain was determined in a study of vaccination effects on CD4 cells after COVID-19. Deletions cut 0 bases from V and 1 base from J, with 9 bases between. The CDR3 is 15 residues long. CDR1 and CDR2 (germline): SGDLS, YYNGEE. Broader study findings: Late post-vaccination, clones induced by infection and those induced by vaccine underwent marked clonal contraction.

Comment on this clone: Its antigen is not known.

After expansion with viral peptide pools in the ViraFEST assay, antigen-specific CD4+ T cells were sequenced. Culture proceeded for 10 days, and CD4+ T cells were then isolated. Two doses of BNT162b2 or mRNA-1273 vaccine were administered to participants. Vaccine recipients lacked prior SARS-CoV-2 infection and had negative nucleocapsid antibodies. After approximately 2 million PBMC were placed in each well, they were cultured with around 10 IU/ml IL-2 and about 10 ug/ml peptides. TCRdb's copy holds only in-frame clones and misses some; the assay was immunoSEQ multiplex PCR. The table includes 20,000 to 30,000 clones, 69% detected once.

The clonotype was recovered from a human donor who received a COVID-19 vaccine. Specimen: CD4+ T cells from PBMCs cultured with SARS-CoV-2 spike peptides, collected after COVID-19 vaccination. This chain links TRBV9 with TRBJ2-3, with a weak D call TRBD1 (5 bases). The CDR3 spells CASSVAGFGTDTQYF. The CDR3 DNA follows: TGTGCCAGCAGCGTAGCAGGGTTTGGCACAGATACGCAGTATTTT.